This is a list of T cell receptor beta chains from one sample in a study of shared clonotypes between healthy human individuals. Sequencing was performed with immunoSEQ multiplex PCR; in TCRdb, only in-frame clones are kept and a portion is missing. The repertoire includes some 550,000 clones, about 97% of them detected once, and 0.057% sits in the top ten. The specimen sequenced was naive CD4+ T cells sorted from blood. These receptor sequences come from a woman under 40 in good health. The conserved cysteine and the conserved F or W are not part of the CDR3 here. A D gene is named only where the DNA matches it firmly. A row's size may be missing; if present it is once, few, many or a size class.

>TRBV28|.|.
ASSLGHFSYT
>TRBV4-1|.|.
ASSQIAVGNQPQH
>TRBV14|TRBD1|.
ASRRTGDGYT
>TRBV19|.|.
ASSTGRDYGYT
>TRBV15|TRBD1|.
ATQDRAENTIY
>TRBV27|.|once
ASSQTRSNEQY
>TRBV10-3|.|.
AIRNFTPLGGVQPQH
>TRBV5-4|.|.
ASSLGGRHPRELF
>TRBV27|TRBD2|.
ASSKRLAGGPYNEQF
>TRBV7-9|TRBD2|.
ASSTSGTFTDTQY
>TRBV2|.|.
ASHISPYNEQF
>TRBV6-6|.|.
ASSYQGRNNEQF
>TRBV25-1|TRBD2|.
ASSPWVAGEGGETQY
>TRBV19|.|.
ASSIGQRRTQY
>TRBV6-5|TRBD1|.
ASSLTGDRGETQY
>TRBV2|TRBD1|.
ASSLRTGEAF
>TRBV27|.|.
ASSFGAEAF
>TRBV10-3|TRBD2|.
AISESGSGRVNEQF
>TRBV2|.|few
ASSEEGHSNQPQH
>TRBV2|TRBD2|.
ASSLGLAGGTDTQY
>TRBV5-1|TRBD2|.
ASGTSGSYNEQF
>TRBV29-1|.|.
SVGWNGYT
>TRBV5-1|.|.
ASSGGTSPYEQY
>TRBV6-5|TRBD1|.
ASSRQGRSYEQY
>TRBV5-4|.|once
ASSSPGVEQY
>TRBV18|TRBD1|once
ASSQTGGDTEAF
>TRBV6-1|TRBD2|.
ASSELAGGGETQY